The 11 T cell receptor beta chains below come from one sample, sequenced in a study of T cell clones after liver transplantation (dated 2019 in TCRdb). Libraries came from the immunoSEQ multiplex PCR assay. TCRdb obtained this table from immuneACCESS and retained in-frame rearrangements with V and J assigned. These tables miss some clones; where compared with another copy, unresolved V genes account for less than half of the shortfall, and the remainder is unexplained. For this sample there are 68,000 or so clones; approximately 92% appear just once. Clones ranked in the top ten supply 0.75% to 1% of the sample. Here the sequenced sample was CD4+ T cells from blood, taken about 25 months after liver transplant. These receptors were taken from a human patient who received a liver transplant. The graft donor may be the source of some T cells after a transplant.

The chain employs TRBV2 and TRBJ2-5; D is unclear. CDR1 and CDR2 (germline): SNHLY, FYNNEI. The CDR3 is 13 amino acids. V lost 4 bases to trimming and J lost 5 bases, with 11 bases between them. CDR3 DNA sequence: TGTGCCAGCAGTGGGGCACCCCGGGAGACCCAGTACTTC. This encodes CASSGAPRETQYF.

The chain employs TRBV5-1 and TRBJ1-2; D ambiguous. The V gene's germline CDR1 is SGHRS and CDR2 YFSETQ. This CDR3 spans 13 amino acids. V lost 1 base to trimming and J lost 2 bases, with 6 bases between them. CDR3 bases: TGCGCCAGCAGCTTGAATACGAACTATGGCTACACCTTC. Translation: CASSLNTNYGYTF.

V and J are TRBV5-1 and TRBJ2-7, with TRBD2 as a possible D gene (6 bases). Deletions cut 0 bases from V and 2 bases from J, with 15 bases between. CDR1 is SGHRS, CDR2 YFSETQ, per germline. The CDR3 is made up of 16 amino acids. CDR3 bases: TGCGCCAGCAGCTTGGAAGGAGGGAGTCCCCCCTACGAGCAGTACTTC. This codes for CASSLEGGSPPYEQYF. The entire variable domain, with the rest obtained from reference TRBV5-1 and TRBJ2-7, is as follows: KAGVTQTPRYLIKTRGQQVTLSCSPISGHRSVSWYQQTPGQGLQFLFEYFSETQRNKGNFPGRFSGRQFSNSRSEMNVSTLELGDSALYLCASSLEGGSPPYEQYFGPGTRLTVT.

This sequence joins TRBV7-9 and TRBJ2-7; 7 bases align to TRBD1. The CDR3 contains 12 residues. Trimming at V came to 4 bases and at J to 6 bases, leaving 3 bases not matched to a gene. CDR1 is SEHNR and CDR2 is FQNEAQ in the germline V gene (reference sequence). The DNA for the CDR3 is TGTGCCAGCAGCTGGACAGGCACCGAGCAGTACTTC. As protein: CASSWTGTEQYF.

This clone was observed a single time. This chain uses TRBV6-4 with TRBJ2-3; 7 positions match TRBD2. This CDR3 has 14 residues. Germline lookup yields CDR1 MRHNA and CDR2 SNTAGT. The junction had 5 bases not matched to a gene; V was cut back by 4 bases and J by 4 bases. The CDR3 loop is CASSAGTTPDTQYF. The CDR3 nucleotides read TGTGCCAGCAGTGCCGGGACTACACCAGATACGCAGTATTTT.

V gene TRBV28 combines with J gene TRBJ1-4; D not resolved. The CDR3 has 14 amino acids. Trimming took 3 bases from V and 4 from J, leaving 9 bases between them. Per germline, CDR1 MDHEN and CDR2 SYDVKM. CDR3 amino acids: CASSLRAGNEKLFF. In DNA form, the CDR3 reads TGTGCCAGCAGTTTGAGAGCGGGTAATGAAAAACTGTTTTTT.

V usage is TRBV21-1 and J usage is TRBJ1-2. TRBV21-1 is annotated as a pseudogene. The CDR3 consists of 14 residues. CDR3 loop: CASSNNREACGYTF. The CDR3 DNA is TGTGCCAGCAGCAATAACAGGGAGGCTTGTGGCTACACCTTC.

The chain has TRBV19 and TRBJ2-4; D is ambiguous. Germline CDR1 reads LNHDA; CDR2 reads SQIVND (reference sequence). The CDR3 is 15 amino acids. The V end was cut by 3 bases, the J end by 0 bases, with 9 bases between. CDR3 coding DNA: TGTGCCAGTAGTATTGGAAGATTAGCCAAAAACATTCAGTACTTC. This codes for CASSIGRLAKNIQYF.

This clone is labeled medium-sized (0.01 to 0.1%). The V and J genes are TRBV19 and TRBJ1-1; maybe TRBD1 (5 bases). CDR3 length equals 15 residues. The germline V gene has CDR1 LNHDA and CDR2 SQIVND (reference sequence). V was pared by 3 bases and J by 0 bases, with 11 bases between. CDR3 DNA sequence: TGTGCCAGTAGTATTCAGGGCAGTTTGAACACTGAAGCTTTCTTT. It is translated as CASSIQGSLNTEAFF. Supplemented by reference TRBV19 and TRBJ1-1, the full variable domain reads DGGITQSPKYLFRKEGQNVTLSCEQNLNHDAMYWYRQDPGQGLRLIYYSQIVNDFQKGDIAEGYSVSREKKESFPLTVTSAQKNPTAFYLCASSIQGSLNTEAFFGQGTRLTVV.

The chain recombines TRBV4-1 with TRBJ2-3; 12 bases line up with TRBD2. Germline V gene lookup returns CDR1 MGHRA and CDR2 YSYEKL. The CDR3 is 16 amino acids. With 4 bases clipped from V and 3 bases from J, the junction kept 5 bases outside the gene matches. The CDR3 region has the DNA TGCGCCAGCAGCCCAGTGCTAGCGGGAGGGACAGATACGCAGTATTTT. Translated: CASSPVLAGGTDTQYF.

The V call is TRBV2, the J call TRBJ1-5; 9 nucleotides match TRBD1. Germline V gene data show CDR1 as SNHLY and CDR2 as FYNNEI. V gave up 6 bases and J gave up 3 bases; unmatched junction bases: 6. This CDR3 has 15 amino acids. The DNA of the CDR3 is TGTGCCAGCAGCCCTACAGGGGGCACCAATCAGCCCCAGCATTTT. Translated: CASSPTGGTNQPQHF. The full variable domain, rest sourced from reference TRBV2 and TRBJ1-5, is EPEVTQTPSHQVTQMGQEVILRCVPISNHLYFYWYRQILGQKVEFLVSFYNNEISEKSEIFDDQFSVERPDGSNFTLKIRSTKLEDSAMYFCASSPTGGTNQPQHFGDGTRLSIL.